The present entry profiles one T cell receptor (beta chain) with its context. No antigen is known for it. V was trimmed by 0 bases and J by 6 bases, leaving 15 bases between them. The CDR3 totals 14 residues. Germline CDR1 reads GTSNPN; CDR2 reads SVGIG (reference sequence). The data were taken from a study of untreated major depressive disorder. The study, taken as a whole, reports: Depressed patients' CD4+ T cells carried increased TRBV05-01 (Vbeta 5.1) usage versus control CD4+ T cells.

Measured with immunoSEQ multiplex PCR; TCRdb has only the in-frame clones, and not every one. The sample includes 20,000 to 25,000 clones, around 87% seen only once; the top ten take 4.5% to 6.5%. Blood, about 27 ml, was drawn into EDTA tubes. Typically 85% to 95% of enriched cells were CD4+. The sample was CD4+ T cells from PBMCs. The origin of this receptor is a woman in her 30s in good health. This chain joins TRBV30 and TRBJ2-7, with D possibly TRBD1 on 6 matching bases. The chain's CDR3 is CAWSVRTVDGEQYF. CDR3 DNA: TGTGCCTGGAGTGTCAGGACAGTGGACGGCGAGCAGTACTTC. Based on the CDR3 plus reference TRBV30 and TRBJ2-7, the full variable domain is SQTIHQWPATLVQPVGSPLSLECTVEGTSNPNLYWYRQAAGRGLQLLFYSVGIGQISSEVPQNLSASRPQDRQFILSSKKLLLSDSGFYLCAWSVRTVDGEQYFGPGTRLTVT.